Below, 30 T cell receptor beta chains from the same sample are listed, as sequenced in a study of metastatic and nonmetastatic thyroid tumors. TCRdb redid the clone calls on the PCR reads using MiXCR. Of around 19,000 clones listed, approximately 29% are singletons. Patients were all untreated before their thyroid surgery. The sample was blood. These receptors were taken from a female donor with papillary thyroid cancer or a benign thyroid nodule (not recorded which). Some clones in this sample may be carry-over from other donors' samples.

This clone rates as medium-sized. The chain's CDR3 is CASSRPTSGGVSSYEQYF. CDR3 in DNA: TGTGCCAGCAGCCGCCCGACTAGCGGGGGGGTAAGCTCCTACGAGCAGTACTTC. V is TRBV7-8 and J is TRBJ2-7, with TRBD2 matching 14 bases. The CDR3 extends over 18 amino acids. CDR1 is SGHVS and CDR2 is FQNEAQ in the germline V gene. The junction had 9 bases not matched to a gene; V was cut back by 5 bases and J by 0 bases.

In its sample, this clone ranks as medium-sized. The chain uses TRBV4-1 and TRBJ1-6; 7 bases agree with TRBD1. The CDR3 extends over 17 amino acids. V dropped 1 base and J dropped 10; count of bases not matched to a gene: 13. Germline V gives CDR1 MGHRA, CDR2 YSYEKL. CDR3 protein: CASSQVTGTEVGSPLHF. CDR3 bases: TGCGCCAGCAGCCAAGTAACCGGGACAGAAGTGGGATCACCCCTCCACTTT.

Only a few counts were recorded for this clone. The gene calls are TRBV6-2 or TRBV6-3 and TRBJ1-1; D not resolved. The ends were cut back, 8 bases at V and 4 bases at J, with 11 bases in the middle. The length of the CDR3 is 12 residues. The germline V gene encodes CDR1 MNHEY and CDR2 SVGEGT. CDR3 protein: CASGSVGTEAFF. CDR3 sequence (DNA): TGTGCCAGCGGTTCGGTAGGCACTGAAGCTTTCTTT.

By share of the sample, this clone is medium-sized. The genes are TRBV6-1 and TRBJ2-7, with 10 bases identical to TRBD2. From germline, CDR1 is MNHNS and CDR2 SASEGT. The V segment lost 3 bases and the J segment 5 bases; nucleotides outside the gene matches: 13. This CDR3 region has 17 residues. This CDR3 is CASSDDPSGSLSDEQYF. CDR3 nucleotides: TGTGCCAGCAGTGATGATCCTAGCGGGAGCCTGTCGGACGAGCAGTACTTC.

This clone was recorded many times. Additional DNA sequences in this sample encode the identical CDR3. V and J are TRBV5-1 and TRBJ1-5; D not certain. Trimming cost V 0 bases and J 4 bases, with 14 bases left between them. Per the germline V gene, CDR1 is SGHRS and CDR2 is YFSETQ. The length of the CDR3 is 16 residues. The CDR3 protein is CASSLGPGSSNQPQHF. The DNA for the CDR3 is TGCGCCAGCAGCTTGGGTCCCGGCAGTAGTAATCAGCCCCAGCATTTT.

This clone rates as medium-sized (0.01 to 0.1%). The genes are TRBV24-1 and TRBJ1-5; no clear D. This CDR3 has 13 residues. Germline assignment: CDR1 KGHDR and CDR2 SFDVKD. Trimming left V 8 bases short and J 4 bases short, with 11 bases between. The CDR3 DNA follows: TGTGCCACCACCTGGACCCGAAATCAGCCCCAGCATTTT. Its protein product is CATTWTRNQPQHF.

This clone was counted ten times or more. The V and J genes are TRBV18 and TRBJ2-4; D possibly corresponds to TRBD2 (6 bases). V lost 1 base and J 0 bases, leaving 22 bases between the germline ends. The CDR3 length is 20 residues. The germline V gene has CDR1 KGHSH and CDR2 LQKENI. This CDR3 is CASSPLHETGVPIAKNIQYF. CDR3 nucleotides: TGTGCCAGCTCACCACTTCACGAGACGGGAGTTCCGATAGCCAAAAACATTCAGTACTTC.

In its sample, this clone is medium-sized. V is TRBV25-1 and J is TRBJ2-6; D unclear. CDR3 length equals 16 residues. Between the trimmed V and J ends, which lost 4 bases and 0 bases, there was a span of 10 bases. Germline V lookup: CDR1 MGHDK, CDR2 SYGVNS. The CDR3 bases are TGTGCCAGCAGTGCAGGCGATGTCTCTGGGGCCAACGTCCTGACTTTC. Protein product: CASSAGDVSGANVLTF.

By sample fraction, this clone is medium-sized. This rearrangement joins TRBV3-1 to TRBJ2-7; 9 bases align to TRBD2. The V gene's germline CDR1 is LGHDT and CDR2 YNNKEL (reference sequence). The CDR3 is 15 residues long. With 6 bases clipped from V and 1 base from J, the junction kept 7 bases outside the gene matches. The CDR3 DNA sequence: TGTGCCAGCAGTCGAGGGCTAGCGGGATCCTACGAGCAGTACTTC. Amino acids: CASSRGLAGSYEQYF.

This chain uses TRBV5-1 with TRBJ2-6, with D perhaps being TRBD1 or TRBD2 (5 bases each). The germline V and J ends were trimmed by 6 bases and 2 bases, with 9 bases remaining between them. This CDR3 has 14 amino acids. The germline CDR1 and CDR2 sequences are SGHRS and YFSETQ. In DNA, the CDR3 is TGCGCCAGCACAGGGAGCGCTGGGGCCAACGTCCTGACTTTC. Translation gives CASTGSAGANVLTF.

This clone was detected many times. V is TRBV5-1 and J is TRBJ2-2, with D perhaps matching TRBD1 or TRBD2 (6 bases each). CDR1 and CDR2 (germline): SGHRS, YFSETQ. The V end lost 5 bases, the J end lost 7 bases, and 12 bases lay between the germline ends. The CDR3 contains 13 residues. The CDR3 is CASRQGRDGELFF. Here the CDR3 DNA reads TGCGCCAGCAGGCAGGGGCGGGACGGGGAGCTGTTTTTT.

At least ten counts were recorded for this clone. The rearrangement uses TRBV19 and TRBJ2-5, with D possibly being TRBD1 (5 bases). The germline V gene encodes CDR1 LNHDA and CDR2 SQIVND (reference sequence). Trimming shortened V by 5 bases and J by 0 bases, and 10 bases separated the two germline ends. The CDR3 totals 14 residues. CDR3 in amino acids: CASSGVRDQETQYF. CDR3 in DNA: TGTGCCAGTAGTGGAGTCAGGGACCAAGAGACCCAGTACTTC. The whole variable domain, remainder taken from reference TRBV19 and TRBJ2-5, is DGGITQSPKYLFRKEGQNVTLSCEQNLNHDAMYWYRQDPGQGLRLIYYSQIVNDFQKGDIAEGYSVSREKKESFPLTVTSAQKNPTAFYLCASSGVRDQETQYFGPGTRLLVL.

The rearrangement links TRBV5-1 to TRBJ2-1, with TRBD1 as a possible D gene (6 bases). Germline CDR1 reads SGHRS; CDR2 reads YFSETQ. V lost 4 bases, J lost 0 bases, and 11 bases lay in between. The CDR3 loop spans 15 amino acids. The CDR3 nucleotides are TGCGCCAGCAGCAACAGGGTTAGCTCCTACAATGAGCAGTTCTTC. It encodes CASSNRVSSYNEQFF.

This clone was found many times. The rearrangement links TRBV7-3 to TRBJ2-2; no clear D gene. Germline-derived CDR1 and CDR2 are SGHTA and FQGTGA. The CDR3 is made up of 13 amino acids. V was pared by 5 bases and J by 5 bases, with 9 bases between. The CDR3 coding sequence is TGTGCCAGCAGCGTGCTATCAACCGGGGAGCTGTTTTTT. Encoded protein: CASSVLSTGELFF.

The sample holds many counts of this clone. The chain carries TRBV10-1 and TRBJ1-1; D gene unclear. The CDR3 loop spans 13 amino acids. V dropped 3 bases and J dropped 2 bases, with 7 bases sitting between them. Germline V lookup: CDR1 WNHNN, CDR2 SYGVQD (reference sequence). DNA of the CDR3: TGCGCCAGCAGTGACCCGGGAAACACTGAAGCTTTCTTT. Translation gives CASSDPGNTEAFF.

This clone was found a few times. The rearrangement joins TRBV2 to TRBJ2-1; 7 bases map to TRBD1. This CDR3 spans 14 amino acids. The V segment lost 2 bases and the J segment 5 bases; nucleotides outside the gene matches: 3. CDR1 is SNHLY, CDR2 FYNNEI, per germline. CDR3 DNA sequence: TGTGCCAGCAGTGAATGGGACAGTAACAATGAGCAGTTCTTC. This encodes CASSEWDSNNEQFF.

The chain is built from TRBV30 and TRBJ1-6; D ambiguous. This CDR3 region has 15 residues. CDR1 and CDR2 (germline): GTSNPN, SVGIG (reference sequence). V was clipped by 1 base and J by 0 bases, with 7 bases between them. The CDR3: CAWSEASSYNSPLHF. CDR3 in DNA: TGTGCCTGGAGTGAGGCCAGCTCCTATAATTCACCCCTCCACTTT.

The rearrangement joins TRBV6-5 to TRBJ2-1; 8 bases agree with TRBD1. This CDR3 has 15 amino acids. The germline gives CDR1 MNHEY, CDR2 SVGAGI. Trimming took 2 bases from V and 7 from J; bases not matched to a gene: 7. DNA for the CDR3: TGTGCCAGCAGTTACCGGACAGGGCCTATGAATGAGCAGTTCTTC. Its translation is CASSYRTGPMNEQFF.

This clone showed up many times. This CDR3 is also generated by other DNA sequences in the sample. This chain connects TRBV13 to TRBJ2-2, with 7 bases aligning to TRBD2. This CDR3 contains 15 residues. Germline V lookup: CDR1 PRHDT, CDR2 FYEKMQ (reference sequence). Trimming at V came to 5 bases and at J to 2 bases, leaving 5 bases not matched to a gene. The CDR3 DNA is TGTGCCAGCAGCCGTGGGGGGGATAACACCGGGGAGCTGTTTTTT. Residues: CASSRGGDNTGELFF.

This clone was seen repeatedly, ten times or more. CDR3 region: CASSFQFTGGTQYF. CDR3 DNA sequence: TGTGCCAGCAGTTTTCAATTTACCGGTGGGACCCAGTACTTC. The chain employs TRBV27 and TRBJ2-5; no clear D. The CDR3 length is 14 residues. Germline lookup yields CDR1 MNHEY and CDR2 SMNVEV (reference sequence). V was cut by 3 bases and J by 7 bases, with 15 bases left in between.

The table lists this clone with many counts. This rearrangement joins TRBV29-1 to TRBJ1-5, with 7 bases lining up with TRBD1. The CDR3 totals 12 residues. Germline lookup yields CDR1 SQVTM and CDR2 ANQGSEA. V lost 4 bases to trimming and J lost 7 bases; unmatched junction nucleotides: 4. CDR3 protein: CSVGQGSQPQHF. CDR3 coding DNA: TGCAGCGTTGGACAGGGATCGCAGCCCCAGCATTTT.

J is TRBJ1-1 and V is TRBV19, with D possibly matching TRBD1 (5 bases). Germline CDR1 LNHDA, CDR2 SQIVND (reference sequence). The CDR3 is 13 residues long. V was shortened by 5 bases and J by 5 bases, with 12 bases between the two germline ends. CDR3 sequence: CASSRGPGTEAFF. CDR3 nucleotide sequence: TGTGCCAGTAGTCGGGGCCCGGGGACTGAAGCTTTCTTT. The whole variable domain, remainder taken from reference TRBV19 and TRBJ1-1, is DGGITQSPKYLFRKEGQNVTLSCEQNLNHDAMYWYRQDPGQGLRLIYYSQIVNDFQKGDIAEGYSVSREKKESFPLTVTSAQKNPTAFYLCASSRGPGTEAFFGQGTRLTVV.

The J gene is TRBJ2-1, the V gene TRBV20-1, with a tentative D call TRBD1 (6 bases). Looked up from germline, CDR1 is DFQATT and CDR2 is SNEGSKA (reference sequence). The germline V and J ends were trimmed by 5 bases and 8 bases, with 16 bases remaining between them. This CDR3 comprises 13 residues. The CDR3 DNA follows: TGCAGTGCTCTCAGGGGCAGCTCGCATGAGCAGTTCTTC. Its translation is CSALRGSSHEQFF.

This clone was found a few times. The chain is built from TRBV6-1 and TRBJ1-5; TRBD1 aligns across 9 bases. Unmatched junction bases numbered 7, after V lost 4 bases and J lost 6 bases. This CDR3 comprises 15 residues. Per germline, CDR1 MNHNS and CDR2 SASEGT. The CDR3 region is CASSADRGGPQPQHF. The CDR3 DNA reads TGTGCCAGCAGTGCGGACAGGGGAGGTCCTCAGCCCCAGCATTTT.

This clone is medium-sized by share. The chain is built from TRBV5-1 and TRBJ2-7; 7 positions agree with TRBD2. The CDR3 runs 15 residues. CDR1 is SGHRS and CDR2 is YFSETQ in the germline V gene. V lost 0 bases, J lost 2 bases, and 5 bases stayed unmatched. CDR3 residues: CASSLGAGDPYEQYF. Written as DNA, the CDR3 is TGCGCCAGCAGCTTGGGGGCGGGAGACCCCTACGAGCAGTACTTC.

This clone has at least ten counts. The CDR3 DNA is TGTGCCAGCAGCTTGGCGGGACCTCGGGGCTACACCTTC. Its translation: CASSLAGPRGYTF. The chain has TRBV5-6 and TRBJ1-2; D is possibly TRBD1 (5 bases). V gave up 0 bases and J gave up 8 bases, with 11 bases separating them. This CDR3 has 13 amino acids. Germline CDR1 SGHDT, CDR2 YYEEEE.

V is TRBV7-8 and J is TRBJ1-1; 8 bases are a match to TRBD1. Trimming removed 4 bases from V and 7 bases from J; junction bases left unmatched: 8. This CDR3 spans 14 amino acids. Germline V gives CDR1 SGHVS, CDR2 FQNEAQ. In nucleotides, the CDR3 is TGTGCCAGCAGCTCAGGGACAGGTTGGAATGAAGCTTTCTTT. This translates into CASSSGTGWNEAFF.

This clone was recorded many times. The genes are TRBV6-2 or TRBV6-3 and TRBJ2-2, with TRBD2 identical over 8 bases. Per the germline V gene, CDR1 is MNHEY and CDR2 is SVGEGT. The CDR3 spans 15 residues. V lost 6 bases to trimming and J lost 7 bases; unmatched junction nucleotides: 10. CDR3 residues: CASRPHRGGVGELFF. The CDR3 DNA reads as TGTGCCAGCAGACCTCATCGGGGGGGGGTCGGGGAGCTGTTTTTT.

This chain uses TRBV5-6 with TRBJ1-1; D gene ambiguous. CDR1 and CDR2 (germline): SGHDT, YYEEEE. Trimming stripped 0 bases from V and 7 bases from J, with 7 bases between. This CDR3 is built from 12 residues. The CDR3 here is CASSLGVFEAFF. The CDR3 nucleotides are TGTGCCAGCAGCTTGGGGGTCTTTGAAGCTTTCTTT.

This clone was observed many times. This chain uses TRBV5-6 with TRBJ2-2; TRBD2 aligns across 8 bases. The CDR3 runs to 15 residues. J gave up 7 bases and V 4 bases, and 9 bases lay outside the gene matches. Germline V gene lookup returns CDR1 SGHDT and CDR2 YYEEEE. DNA for the CDR3: TGTGCCAGCAGCCCAACCGGGACTAGGATCGGGGAGCTGTTTTTT. This codes for CASSPTGTRIGELFF.